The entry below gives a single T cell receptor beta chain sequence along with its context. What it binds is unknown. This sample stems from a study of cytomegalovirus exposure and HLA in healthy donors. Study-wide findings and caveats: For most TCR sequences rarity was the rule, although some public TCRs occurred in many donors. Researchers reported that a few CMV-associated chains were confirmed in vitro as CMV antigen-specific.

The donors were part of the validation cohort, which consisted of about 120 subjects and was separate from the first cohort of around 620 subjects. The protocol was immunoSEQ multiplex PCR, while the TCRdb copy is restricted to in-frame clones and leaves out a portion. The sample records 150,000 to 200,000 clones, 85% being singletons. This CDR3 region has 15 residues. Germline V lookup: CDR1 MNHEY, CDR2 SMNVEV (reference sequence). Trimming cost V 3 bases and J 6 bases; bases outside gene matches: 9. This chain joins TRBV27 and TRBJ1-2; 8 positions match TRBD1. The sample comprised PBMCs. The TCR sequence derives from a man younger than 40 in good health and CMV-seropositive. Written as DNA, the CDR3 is TGTGCCAGCAGTTTGGCTACATGGACAGGGAATGGCTACACCTTC. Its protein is CASSLATWTGNGYTF.